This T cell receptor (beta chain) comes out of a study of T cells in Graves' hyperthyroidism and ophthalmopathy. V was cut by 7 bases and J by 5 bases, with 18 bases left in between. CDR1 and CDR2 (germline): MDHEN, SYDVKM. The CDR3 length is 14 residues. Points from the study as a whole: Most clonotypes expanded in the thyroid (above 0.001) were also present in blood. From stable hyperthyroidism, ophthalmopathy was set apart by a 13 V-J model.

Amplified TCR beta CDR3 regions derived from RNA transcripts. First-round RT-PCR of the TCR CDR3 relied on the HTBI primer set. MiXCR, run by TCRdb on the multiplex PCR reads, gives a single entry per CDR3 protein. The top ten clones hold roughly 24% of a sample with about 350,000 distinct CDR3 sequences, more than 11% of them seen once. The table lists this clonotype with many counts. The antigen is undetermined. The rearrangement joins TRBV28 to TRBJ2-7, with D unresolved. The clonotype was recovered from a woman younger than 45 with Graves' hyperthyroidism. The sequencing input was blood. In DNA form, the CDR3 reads TGTGCCAGCAATTTGAGGCCCAATTCCCACGAGCAGTACTTC. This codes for CASNLRPNSHEQYF.